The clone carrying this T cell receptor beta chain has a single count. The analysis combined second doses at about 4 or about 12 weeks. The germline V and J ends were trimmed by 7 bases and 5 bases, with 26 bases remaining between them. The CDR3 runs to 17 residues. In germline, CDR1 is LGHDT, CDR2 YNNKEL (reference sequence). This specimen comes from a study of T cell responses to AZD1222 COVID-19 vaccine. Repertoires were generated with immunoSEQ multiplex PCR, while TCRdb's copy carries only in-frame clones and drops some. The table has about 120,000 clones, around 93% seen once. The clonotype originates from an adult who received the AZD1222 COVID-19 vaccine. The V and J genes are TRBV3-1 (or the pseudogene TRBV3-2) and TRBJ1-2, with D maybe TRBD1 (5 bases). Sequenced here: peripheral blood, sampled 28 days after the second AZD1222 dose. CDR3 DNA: TGTGCCAGCAACAAGTTAATTTTTCAGGGATGTGGGTATGGCTACACCTTC. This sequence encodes CASNKLIFQGCGYGYTF.